The 21 T cell receptor beta chains below were found in one sample sequenced in a study of blood T cell repertoires in COVID-19. Profiled with immunoSEQ multiplex PCR; TCRdb holds only in-frame clones, not every one. The repertoire holds hundreds of thousands of clones, approximately 90% seen once, with about 0.24% in the top ten. The sample taken for sequencing was peripheral blood. These receptors came from a woman aged 18-30 years with acute or convalescent COVID-19.

The chain is built from TRBV7-9 and TRBJ1-5, with D possibly being TRBD1 (6 bases). Trimming removed 4 bases at V and 7 bases at J, with 8 bases between. The length of the CDR3 is 12 residues. Germline V gene sequence: CDR1 SEHNR, CDR2 FQNEAQ (reference sequence). CDR3 sequence: CASSSGAQPQHF. CDR3 in DNA: TGTGCCAGCAGCTCAGGGGCACAGCCCCAGCATTTT.

The chain couples TRBV5-1 to TRBJ2-5; 7 nucleotides line up with TRBD1. The CDR3 runs to 14 residues. Germline lookup yields CDR1 SGHRS and CDR2 YFSETQ. With V trimmed by 0 bases and J by 6 bases, 5 bases remained unmatched. The CDR3 reads CASSLGMTGKTQYF. DNA for the CDR3: TGCGCCAGCAGCTTGGGGATGACAGGGAAGACCCAGTACTTC. Looking up the rest from reference TRBV5-1 and TRBJ2-5 gives the full variable domain: KAGVTQTPRYLIKTRGQQVTLSCSPISGHRSVSWYQQTPGQGLQFLFEYFSETQRNKGNFPGRFSGRQFSNSRSEMNVSTLELGDSALYLCASSLGMTGKTQYFGPGTRLLVL.

V gene TRBV6-2 or TRBV6-3 combines with J gene TRBJ1-3, with no clear D. The ends were cut back, 2 bases at V and 0 bases at J, with 14 bases in the middle. This CDR3 is built from 17 residues. Germline values: CDR1 MNHEY, CDR2 SVGEGT. The CDR3 region is CASSYPSWASSGNTIYF. The CDR3 bases are TGTGCCAGCAGTTACCCTTCGTGGGCCAGCTCTGGAAACACCATATATTTT.

The gene calls are TRBV3-1 (or the pseudogene TRBV3-2) and TRBJ2-1; no clear D gene. Germline V gene data show CDR1 as LGHDT and CDR2 as YNNKEL (reference sequence). The CDR3 length is 10 residues. V was shortened by 8 bases and J by 6 bases, with 5 bases between the two germline ends. The CDR3 loop is CASGLNEQFF. CDR3 nucleotide sequence: TGTGCCAGCGGGCTCAATGAGCAGTTCTTC.

The chain uses TRBV4-2 and TRBJ1-1, with 7 bases fitting TRBD1. The J segment lost 5 bases and the V segment lost 8 bases, leaving 2 bases of the junction unmatched. The CDR3 length is 11 residues. In germline, CDR1 is LGHNA, CDR2 YNFKEQ. Here the CDR3 reads CASGQVTEAFF. In DNA form, the CDR3 reads TGTGCCAGCGGACAGGTTACTGAAGCTTTCTTT.

This chain joins TRBV6-5 and TRBJ1-2, with D possibly TRBD1 on 5 matching bases. This CDR3 spans 14 amino acids. The germline CDR1 and CDR2 sequences are MNHEY and SVGAGI. Trimming took off 5 bases at V and 2 bases at J, with 12 bases between the two ends. CDR3 protein: CASSRGVLNYGYTF. The CDR3, as DNA: TGTGCCAGCAGTAGGGGTGTTCTCAACTATGGCTACACCTTC.

The rearrangement uses TRBV9 and TRBJ1-1; D might be TRBD1 (6 bases). CDR1 is SGDLS and CDR2 is YYNGEE in the germline V gene. There are 15 residues in the CDR3. V was shortened by 4 bases and J by 0 bases, with 13 bases between the two germline ends. The CDR3 DNA reads as TGTGCCAGCAGCCCCCCGGCAGGGGTGAACACTGAAGCTTTCTTT. Residues: CASSPPAGVNTEAFF.

The gene calls are TRBV18 and TRBJ2-2; D is possibly TRBD1 (5 bases). Trimming cost V 0 bases and J 4 bases, with 9 bases left between them. The CDR3 is 15 residues long. Germline CDR1 KGHSH, CDR2 LQKENI. In nucleotides, the CDR3 is TGTGCCAGCTCACCACCCCATCAGGGCACCGGGGAGCTGTTTTTT. It is translated as CASSPPHQGTGELFF.

The J gene is TRBJ1-2, the V gene TRBV5-1; no firm D call. The CDR3 spans 14 residues. Deletions cut 0 bases from V and 10 bases from J, with 16 bases between. Germline V gives CDR1 SGHRS, CDR2 YFSETQ. This CDR3 is CASSLDSGKSDYTF. The CDR3 DNA follows: TGCGCCAGCAGCTTGGATTCGGGGAAGAGTGACTACACCTTC.

The chain employs TRBV9 and TRBJ1-5, with D possibly TRBD1 on 6 matching bases. The germline CDR1 and CDR2 sequences are SGDLS and YYNGEE. The V and J ends lost 4 bases and 5 bases respectively, with 16 bases between them. This CDR3 has 15 residues. The CDR3 bases are TGTGCCAGCAGCCCCGGGGGGGGGCCATATCAGCCCCAGCATTTT. Its translation: CASSPGGGPYQPQHF.

V gene TRBV29-1 combines with J gene TRBJ2-7; 8 bases fit TRBD2. CDR1 and CDR2 (germline): SQVTM, ANQGSEA. V lost 5 bases to trimming and J lost 6 bases; unmatched junction nucleotides: 6. The CDR3 totals 12 residues. Here the CDR3 DNA reads TGCAGCGTTAACCGGGAGGGCACCGAGCAGTACTTC. This translates into CSVNREGTEQYF.

This clone is a singleton in its sample. The chain has TRBV14 and TRBJ1-1; maybe TRBD1 (5 bases). V was cut by 4 bases and J by 0 bases, with 9 bases left in between. There are 14 residues in the CDR3. CDR1 and CDR2 (germline): SGHDN, FVKESK. DNA of the CDR3: TGTGCCAGCAGCCGGGACTTTTTGAACACTGAAGCTTTCTTT. Encoded protein: CASSRDFLNTEAFF.

The V and J genes are TRBV27 and TRBJ1-4; D call uncertain. The CDR3 spans 14 residues. The germline gives CDR1 MNHEY, CDR2 SMNVEV (reference sequence). Trimming cost V 2 bases and J 8 bases, with 12 bases left between them. CDR3 nucleotides: TGTGCCAGCAGTTTAGAGAACTCTAGGGAAAAACTGTTTTTT. This codes for CASSLENSREKLFF.

The rearrangement uses TRBV2 and TRBJ1-5; perhaps TRBD1 as D (5 bases). Germline V CDR1 and CDR2: SNHLY, FYNNEI. This CDR3 region has 15 residues. V shed 1 base and J shed 6 bases, with 13 bases lying between them. CDR3 protein: CASSEGRQPSQPQHF. CDR3 coding DNA: TGTGCCAGCAGTGAAGGGCGACAGCCCAGTCAGCCCCAGCATTTT.

J is TRBJ1-1 and V is TRBV5-1; D possibly corresponds to TRBD1 (6 bases). Germline loops: CDR1 SGHRS, CDR2 YFSETQ. V shed 1 base and J shed 1 base, with 14 bases lying between them. This CDR3 is built from 16 residues. CDR3 coding DNA: TGCGCCAGCAGCTTGTGGTCGGGACACTCGAACACTGAAGCTTTCTTT. It translates to CASSLWSGHSNTEAFF. The full variable domain, in which reference TRBV5-1 and TRBJ1-1 provide the parts outside the CDR3, is KAGVTQTPRYLIKTRGQQVTLSCSPISGHRSVSWYQQTPGQGLQFLFEYFSETQRNKGNFPGRFSGRQFSNSRSEMNVSTLELGDSALYLCASSLWSGHSNTEAFFGQGTRLTVV.

Concerning this clone itself: Other DNA sequences of this sample code for an identical CDR3. The chain links TRBV5-1 to TRBJ1-4; D is ambiguous. Germline CDR1 reads SGHRS; CDR2 reads YFSETQ. The V and J ends lost 0 bases and 8 bases respectively, with 8 bases between them. The CDR3 has 13 residues. This CDR3 reads CASSLAGGEKLFF. The DNA of the CDR3 is TGCGCCAGCAGCTTGGCAGGAGGGGAAAAACTGTTTTTT.

The chain uses TRBV9 and TRBJ2-3; 10 nucleotides line up with TRBD1. Germline trimming cut 0 bases from V and 3 bases from J; bases unmatched to any gene: 1. Per the germline V gene, CDR1 is SGDLS and CDR2 is YYNGEE. The CDR3 loop spans 15 amino acids. The CDR3 protein is CASSVVGQGTDTQYF. The CDR3 DNA reads as TGTGCCAGCAGCGTAGTGGGACAGGGGACAGATACGCAGTATTTT. Based on the CDR3 plus reference TRBV9 and TRBJ2-3, the full variable domain is DSGVTQTPKHLITATGQRVTLRCSPRSGDLSVYWYQQSLDQGLQFLIQYYNGEERAKGNILERFSAQQFPDLHSELNLSSLELGDSALYFCASSVVGQGTDTQYFGPGTRLTVL.

In its sample, this clone was seen a few times. V is TRBV5-6 and J is TRBJ1-5, with D perhaps matching TRBD1 (5 bases). The germline V and J ends were trimmed by 5 bases and 3 bases, with 12 bases remaining between them. The CDR3 contains 14 residues. Germline CDR1 reads SGHDT; CDR2 reads YYEEEE. The CDR3: CASRLQGYNQPQHF. CDR3 DNA sequence: TGTGCCAGCAGGTTGCAGGGATACAATCAGCCCCAGCATTTT.

This rearrangement joins TRBV6-5 to TRBJ1-6; D might be TRBD1 (5 bases). Looked up from germline, CDR1 is MNHEY and CDR2 is SVGAGI. The CDR3 extends over 14 amino acids. V lost 7 bases, J lost 7 bases, and 14 bases lay in between. The CDR3 coding sequence is TGTGCCAGCACCGGGGGGATTGAGAATTCACCCCTCCACTTT. The encoded protein is CASTGGIENSPLHF.

This rearrangement joins TRBV6-5 to TRBJ2-7; no firm D call. Trimming shortened V by 6 bases and J by 0 bases, and 15 bases separated the two germline ends. The CDR3 spans 15 residues. The germline CDR1 and CDR2 sequences are MNHEY and SVGAGI. CDR3 in amino acids: CASRPSDMSSYEQYF. CDR3 nucleotide sequence: TGTGCCAGCAGACCTTCTGACATGAGCTCCTACGAGCAGTACTTC.

The J gene is TRBJ1-5, the V gene TRBV6-1; 7 positions agree with TRBD1. The CDR3 runs to 17 residues. Germline trimming cut 4 bases from V and 0 bases from J; bases unmatched to any gene: 9. CDR1 and CDR2 (germline): MNHNS, SASEGT. CDR3 bases: TGTGCCAGCAGTGTTCGGACAGGCAGTTATAGCAATCAGCCCCAGCATTTT. Protein: CASSVRTGSYSNQPQHF.